The 16 T cell receptor beta chains below all came from one sample that was sequenced in a study of PD-1 blockade in mismatch repair-deficient tumors. Repertoires were generated with immunoSEQ multiplex PCR, while TCRdb's copy carries only in-frame clones and drops some. This sample has some 100,000 clones, with approximately 80% found just once. Material: peripheral blood, obtained around 8 months after starting pembrolizumab. The receptors were sampled from an adult with mismatch repair-deficient cancer.

The V gene is TRBV2, the J gene TRBJ2-3; no firm D call. The CDR3 contains 13 residues. V was pared by 4 bases and J by 0 bases, with 5 bases between. Germline-derived CDR1 and CDR2 are SNHLY and FYNNEI. As DNA, the CDR3 is TGTGCCAGCAGTGTCTTAAGCACAGATACGCAGTATTTT. Translation: CASSVLSTDTQYF.

The J gene is TRBJ1-3, the V gene TRBV28; TRBD1 agrees at 8 bases. CDR1 is MDHEN, CDR2 SYDVKM, per germline. V shed 6 bases, J shed 0 bases, and the junction held 4 bases outside the gene matches. The CDR3 sequence is 15 residues long. CDR3 DNA sequence: TGTGCCAGCAGAAGACAGGGGTCCTCTGGAAACACCATATATTTT. Its translation is CASRRQGSSGNTIYF.

V is TRBV6-5 and J is TRBJ2-5; 11 nucleotides align to TRBD1. V lost 6 bases and J lost 4; bases outside the gene matches: 4. Germline CDR1 reads MNHEY; CDR2 reads SVGAGI. The CDR3 is 14 residues long. The CDR3, as DNA: TGTGCCAGCAGGGGGACAGGGGGTTTAGAGACCCAGTACTTC. Its translation: CASRGTGGLETQYF.

This chain joins TRBV25-1 and TRBJ2-7; perhaps TRBD2 as D (5 bases). There are 12 residues in the CDR3. Trimming took 4 bases from V and 6 from J, leaving 10 bases between them. Germline assignment: CDR1 MGHDK and CDR2 SYGVNS. The CDR3 nucleotides are TGTGCCAGCAGTGTAGGTGGAGGCGAGCAGTACTTC. Translating gives CASSVGGGEQYF.

J is TRBJ2-1 and V is TRBV30; possible D gene TRBD1, 6 bases. CDR1 GTSNPN and CDR2 SVGIG come from the germline V gene (reference sequence). V was shortened by 2 bases and J by 0 bases, with 11 bases between the two germline ends. The CDR3 is made up of 15 amino acids. The CDR3 loop reads CAWSRGTNSYNEQFF. CDR3 DNA: TGTGCCTGGAGTAGGGGGACGAACTCCTACAATGAGCAGTTCTTC.

About this clone: The junction departs from germline at one end; a sequencing error may be responsible. The V call is TRBV7-7, the J call TRBJ2-1; D tentatively fits TRBD1 or TRBD2 (5 bases each). The CDR3 sequence is 13 residues long. Germline lookup yields CDR1 SSHAT and CDR2 FNYEAQ (reference sequence). Here the CDR3 reads CASSPWGSNEQFF. CDR3 bases: TGTGCTAGCAGCCCATGGGGGAGCAATGAGCAGTTCTTC.

This rearrangement joins TRBV19 to TRBJ2-2, with 7 bases that match TRBD2. CDR1 is LNHDA and CDR2 is SQIVND in the germline V gene (reference sequence). V shed 7 bases, J shed 6 bases, and the junction held 11 bases outside the gene matches. The CDR3 totals 15 residues. The CDR3 is CASKGGLAIPGELFF. For the CDR3, the DNA is TGTGCCAGTAAGGGAGGGCTAGCGATCCCCGGGGAGCTGTTTTTT.

The chain recombines TRBV6-1 with TRBJ1-2; the D is unclear. The CDR3 is 15 amino acids. V gave up 3 bases and J gave up 2 bases, with 13 bases separating them. Looked up from germline, CDR1 is MNHNS and CDR2 is SASEGT. Written as DNA, the CDR3 is TGTGCCAGCAGTGATCCAGACCTAGGAAACTATGGCTACACCTTC. Its protein is CASSDPDLGNYGYTF.

J is TRBJ2-1 and V is TRBV5-1; tentatively, D is TRBD2 (5 bases). The CDR3 runs to 16 residues. V was shortened by 3 bases and J by 0 bases, with 13 bases between the two germline ends. Germline assignment: CDR1 SGHRS and CDR2 YFSETQ. The DNA of the CDR3 is TGCGCCAGCAGCTCCGCCAGAGGGTTCTCCTACAATGAGCAGTTCTTC. This codes for CASSSARGFSYNEQFF.

The chain uses TRBV6-1 and TRBJ2-7; the match to TRBD2 covers 8 bases. Trimming removed 1 base from V and 6 bases from J; junction bases left unmatched: 8. The CDR3 has 15 amino acids. Per germline, CDR1 MNHNS and CDR2 SASEGT. Here the CDR3 DNA reads TGTGCCAGCAGTGAAGAGGGCGGGAGGCGCGGCGAGCAGTACTTC. This sequence encodes CASSEEGGRRGEQYF.

The CDR3 DNA reads TGCGCCAGCAGCTTGGTAGGGGAGTGGACTGAAGCTTTCTTT. The encoded protein is CASSLVGEWTEAFF. The chain links TRBV5-1 to TRBJ1-1; D is possibly TRBD1 (5 bases). This CDR3 comprises 14 residues. Trimming took 0 bases from V and 5 from J, leaving 11 bases between them. Germline CDR1 is SGHRS and CDR2 is YFSETQ.

This chain connects TRBV5-1 to TRBJ2-3; TRBD1 agrees at 8 bases. Germline values: CDR1 SGHRS, CDR2 YFSETQ. CDR3 length equals 14 residues. The ends lost 9 bases at V and 1 base at J; junction bases unmatched: 7. The CDR3 is CATRQGSGTDTQYF. DNA of the CDR3: TGCGCCACGAGACAGGGGTCTGGCACAGATACGCAGTATTTT.

The chain joins TRBV7-2 to TRBJ2-7; D perhaps matches TRBD1 (6 bases). CDR3 length equals 15 residues. The germline V gene encodes CDR1 SGHTA and CDR2 FQGNSA. V gave up 4 bases and J gave up 1 base, with 14 bases separating them. This chain's CDR3 is CASSSTPGQSYEQYF. The DNA of the CDR3 is TGTGCCAGCAGCTCCACCCCGGGACAATCCTACGAGCAGTACTTC.

This rearrangement joins TRBV10-3 to TRBJ2-1; no clear D. CDR1 is ENHRY, CDR2 SYGVKD, per germline. The CDR3 loop spans 13 amino acids. V dropped 0 bases and J dropped 6 bases, with 6 bases sitting between them. The CDR3 sequence: CAISESIANEQFF. CDR3 bases: TGTGCCATCAGTGAGTCTATAGCCAATGAGCAGTTCTTC.

There are a few counts of this clone. V usage is TRBV19 and J usage is TRBJ2-3, with 10 bases fitting TRBD2. The germline gives CDR1 LNHDA, CDR2 SQIVND (reference sequence). Trimming at V came to 8 bases and at J to 5 bases, leaving 7 bases not matched to a gene. The CDR3 spans 14 residues. The chain's CDR3 is CASGGGLAVDTQYF. The CDR3 DNA follows: TGTGCCAGTGGTGGTGGACTAGCGGTAGATACGCAGTATTTT.

The chain uses TRBV23-1 and TRBJ1-2; D is uncertain. TRBV23-1 is marked as an open reading frame, function uncertain. The ends were cut back, 4 bases at V and 2 bases at J, with 11 bases in the middle. The CDR3 has 14 residues. For the CDR3, the DNA is TGCGCCAGCAGTCTCCAGCCGAGAAACTATGGCTACACCTTC. This codes for CASSLQPRNYGYTF.